This is a list of T cell receptor beta chains from one sample in a study of T-cell memory formation after mild COVID-19. Via MiXCR, TCRdb re-called the 5' RACE reads, giving one row per CDR3 protein. There are tens of thousands of distinct CDR3 sequences in the sample; 16% occur only once, and 25% to 35% lies in the top ten. Material for sequencing was PBMCs or a T cell subset sorted from them (not recorded which). All receptors derive from an adult woman who had mild COVID-19 (a few samples of this study predate the infection). Cell type and time point are not known. The CDR3 runs from the conserved cysteine through the conserved F or W. A D gene is named only where the DNA matches it firmly. Rows give clone size only sometimes, using once, few, many, or a class for an expanded clone.

V gene: TRBV7-8; D gene: NA; clone size: few; J gene: TRBJ1-4; CDR3 DNA: TGTGCCAGCAGCTTAGAAAATTTTTCCGGTGAAAAACTGTTTTTT; CDR3 protein: CASSLENFSGEKLFF
V gene: TRBV7-3; D gene: TRBD1; clone size: few; J gene: TRBJ2-5; CDR3 DNA: TGTGCCAGCAGCCTGGGACAGGATATACAAGAGACCCAGTACTTC; CDR3 protein: CASSLGQDIQETQYF
V gene: TRBV5-1; D gene: TRBD2; clone size: few; J gene: TRBJ2-7; CDR3 DNA: TGCGCCAGCAGCTTGGTAGAGCGGGGGAATTTCGAGCAGTACTTC; CDR3 protein: CASSLVERGNFEQYF
V gene: TRBV12-3/TRBV12-4; D gene: TRBD2; clone size: NA; J gene: TRBJ2-3; CDR3 DNA: TGTGCCAGCAGCCCAACCCGGACTAGCGATCGAGATACGCAGTATTTT; CDR3 protein: CASSPTRTSDRDTQYF
V gene: TRBV4-2; D gene: NA; clone size: NA; J gene: TRBJ2-3; CDR3 DNA: TGTGCCAGCAGCCAAGACAGGGGGGTGGCAGATACGCAGTATTTT; CDR3 protein: CASSQDRGVADTQYF
V gene: TRBV19; D gene: NA; clone size: few; J gene: TRBJ2-7; CDR3 DNA: TGTGCCAGTAGTATAGAGGACGGGCTTACCTACGAGCAGTACTTC; CDR3 protein: CASSIEDGLTYEQYF
V gene: TRBV20-1; D gene: TRBD2; clone size: few; J gene: TRBJ2-3; CDR3 DNA: TGCAGTGCTAGAGATTTTCGGGAGGGCCCGGGAGATACGCAGTATTTT; CDR3 protein: CSARDFREGPGDTQYF
V gene: TRBV4-1; D gene: TRBD2; clone size: NA; J gene: TRBJ2-1; CDR3 DNA: TGCGCCAGCAGCCAAGAGAATCGGGAGGGGTATGAGCAGTTCTTC; CDR3 protein: CASSQENREGYEQFF
V gene: TRBV7-9; D gene: NA; clone size: NA; J gene: TRBJ2-7; CDR3 DNA: TGTGCCAGCAGCCCGTTAGGCTTCGATTCCTACGAGCAGTACTTC; CDR3 protein: CASSPLGFDSYEQYF
V gene: TRBV7-9; D gene: NA; clone size: NA; J gene: TRBJ1-2; CDR3 DNA: TGTGCCAGCAGCTTAGGGGACGGGACCACCTATGGCTACACCTTC; CDR3 protein: CASSLGDGTTYGYTF
V gene: TRBV5-1; D gene: NA; clone size: NA; J gene: TRBJ1-1; CDR3 DNA: TGCGCCAGCAGCTTGGTCTCTGGGGCTGTTGGTTGGACTGAAGCTTTCTTT; CDR3 protein: CASSLVSGAVGWTEAFF
V gene: TRBV10-3; D gene: TRBD2; clone size: few; J gene: TRBJ2-1; CDR3 DNA: TGTGCCATCAGTGAAGGTCTAGCGGGAACACCACCGGAGCAGTTCTTC; CDR3 protein: CAISEGLAGTPPEQFF
V gene: TRBV24-1; D gene: NA; clone size: once; J gene: TRBJ2-7; CDR3 DNA: TGTGCCACCAGTGACAATCAGGGTTCCTACGAGCAGTACTTC; CDR3 protein: CATSDNQGSYEQYF
V gene: TRBV12-3/TRBV12-4; D gene: TRBD2; clone size: few; J gene: TRBJ2-1; CDR3 DNA: TGTGCCAGCAGTTTAGCGACCGCGGGAGGGTACAATGAGCAGTTCTTC; CDR3 protein: CASSLATAGGYNEQFF
V gene: TRBV12-3/TRBV12-4; D gene: TRBD1; clone size: few; J gene: TRBJ1-2; CDR3 DNA: TGTGCCAGCAGTCCAGACGGGACAGGGGATGGCTACACCTTC; CDR3 protein: CASSPDGTGDGYTF
V gene: TRBV6-5; D gene: NA; clone size: NA; J gene: TRBJ2-1; CDR3 DNA: TGTGCCAGCAGTTACTCGTTCGGATACAATGAGCAGTTCTTC; CDR3 protein: CASSYSFGYNEQFF
V gene: TRBV19; D gene: TRBD1; clone size: few; J gene: TRBJ2-7; CDR3 DNA: TGTGCCAGTAGTAATGGACAGGGGCCCTACGAGCAGTACTTC; CDR3 protein: CASSNGQGPYEQYF